These T cell receptor beta chains were read from a single sample in a study of T-cell reconstitution after alpha-beta-depleted transplantation in children. TCRdb processed the PCR reads anew with MiXCR; each CDR3 protein has one entry. Among approximately 430,000 distinct CDR3 sequences listed, 15% to 20% were seen once. Sequenced material: PBMCs, mostly from graft donor cells, taken 360 days after TCRalphabeta/CD19-depleted stem cell transplant. All receptors come from a boy younger than two who had a stem cell transplant for Wiskott-Aldrich syndrome, so the T cells may come from the graft donor. Both conserved end residues are part of each CDR3. D genes are given only for firm matches. The listing skips clone size in some rows; elsewhere it reads once, few, many or a size class.

clone size	D gene	V gene	J gene	CDR3 DNA	CDR3 protein
many	NA	TRBV24-1	TRBJ1-2	TGTGCCACCAGTCCAGGGAACTATGGCTACACCTTC	CATSPGNYGYTF
NA	TRBD2	TRBV5-1	TRBJ2-4	TGCGCCAGCAGCTTGGGTAGCGGGGACATTCAGTACTTC	CASSLGSGDIQYF
NA	NA	TRBV6-1	TRBJ2-7	TGTGCCAGCAGTGAAGGACCTATTTACGAGCAGTACTTC	CASSEGPIYEQYF
few	TRBD2	TRBV12-3/TRBV12-4	TRBJ2-7	TGTGCCAGCAGCTCGACTAGCGGGATCGAGCAGTACTTC	CASSSTSGIEQYF
few	TRBD2	TRBV6-5	TRBJ2-2	TGTGCCAGCAGTTACTTACGACTAGCGGGGCCTACCGGGGAGCTGTTTTTT	CASSYLRLAGPTGELFF
few	TRBD1	TRBV5-4	TRBJ2-5	TGTGCCAGCAGTTCCGGGACAGGGTACCAAGAGACCCAGTACTTC	CASSSGTGYQETQYF
NA	TRBD2	TRBV24-1	TRBJ2-1	TGTGCCACCAGTGCGACTAGCGGCTACAATGAGCAGTTCTTC	CATSATSGYNEQFF
NA	TRBD2	TRBV15	TRBJ2-5	TGTGCCACCAGCAGAGAAACTAGCGGGATACAAGAGACCCAGTACTTC	CATSRETSGIQETQYF
NA	TRBD2	TRBV3-1	TRBJ2-3	TGTGCCAGCACCCGACTAGCGGGGACAGATACGCAGTATTTT	CASTRLAGTDTQYF
NA	NA	TRBV7-9	TRBJ1-1	TGTGCCAGCAGCTTAGAAGGTTGGGACACTGAAGCTTTCTTT	CASSLEGWDTEAFF
many	NA	TRBV10-3	TRBJ2-1	TGTGCCATCAGGGGACAACCTTCCTCCTACAATGAGCAGTTCTTC	CAIRGQPSSYNEQFF
many	NA	TRBV18	TRBJ2-7	TGTGCCAGCTCACCGACCATCCTTTACGAGCAGTACTTC	CASSPTILYEQYF
once	TRBD1	TRBV24-1	TRBJ2-2	TGTGCCACCAGTGATTTTCCTCCGGGACAGGGGAAGGGGGAGCTGTTTTTT	CATSDFPPGQGKGELFF
NA	NA	TRBV29-1	TRBJ1-1	TGCAGCGTTGGTTGGGTGGGTTTGAACACTGAAGCTTTCTTT	CSVGWVGLNTEAFF
few	NA	TRBV29-1	TRBJ1-1	TGCAGCGTTCTCGGGGGAGTGAACACTGAAGCTTTCTTT	CSVLGGVNTEAFF
few	NA	TRBV24-1	TRBJ2-1	TGTGCCACCAGTGACCCCGACAGGTACAATGAGCAGTTCTTC	CATSDPDRYNEQFF
NA	TRBD1	TRBV19	TRBJ2-5	TGTGCCAGCCGGGACAGGGGGCATGGGGAGACCCAGTACTTC	CASRDRGHGETQYF
few	TRBD2	TRBV14	TRBJ2-3	TGTGCCAGCAGTCGACTAGCGGGAGGGCCCACAGATACGCAGTATTTT	CASSRLAGGPTDTQYF
few	NA	TRBV5-1	TRBJ1-5	TGCGCCAGCAGCTTGGGGGACACCCTCAATCAGCCCCAGCATTTT	CASSLGDTLNQPQHF
NA	NA	TRBV10-3	TRBJ2-6	TGTGCCATCAGTGAGCGGGGGTCCGGGGCCAACGTCCTGACTTTC	CAISERGSGANVLTF
few	TRBD2	TRBV4-3	TRBJ2-1	TGCGCCAGCAGCCAAGATGGTGAAGCGGGAGCGGGGAATGAGCAGTTCTTC	CASSQDGEAGAGNEQFF
few	NA	TRBV10-3	TRBJ2-7	TGTGCCACCCGGCGGCTAGCGAGCGAGCAGTACTTC	CATRRLASEQYF
NA	NA	TRBV18	TRBJ1-1	TGTGCCAGCTCACCCCTGGACATTGAGATCACTGAAGCTTTCTTT	CASSPLDIEITEAFF
few	NA	TRBV7-9	TRBJ1-1	TGTGCCAGCAGCTTTAGACCCACTGAAGCTTTCTTT	CASSFRPTEAFF
few	NA	TRBV5-5	TRBJ2-1	TGTGCCAGCAGCTTGGGCGTTCGTGTAGATGAGCAGTTCTTC	CASSLGVRVDEQFF
NA	NA	TRBV5-1	TRBJ2-3	TGCGCCAGCAGCTTTAGCCGGGACTCTCAGTATTTT	CASSFSRDSQYF
few	TRBD2	TRBV7-1	TRBJ2-4	TGTGCCAGCAGCTCCAAGGTCTGGGGGGCTAGCGGGAGAAGCGGGGGCAAAAACATTCAGTACTTC	CASSSKVWGASGRSGGKNIQYF
many	TRBD2	TRBV12-3/TRBV12-4	TRBJ2-5	TGTGCCAGCAGTACCTCGACTAGCGGAGTGAGTCAGACCCAGTACTTC	CASSTSTSGVSQTQYF
NA	NA	TRBV28	TRBJ2-7	TGTGCCAGCAGTTTTTTGTTGGCTCTAGGCGAGCAGTACTTC	CASSFLLALGEQYF
few	NA	TRBV20-1	TRBJ2-7	TGCAGTGCTAGGGATCGGGCCACCCTGGCCTACGAGCAGTACTTC	CSARDRATLAYEQYF
NA	NA	TRBV6-1	TRBJ2-1	TGTGCCAGCAGTCCGCAAGGGGATCCCTACAATGAGCAGTTCTTC	CASSPQGDPYNEQFF
many	NA	TRBV6-1	TRBJ2-3	TGTGCCAGCAGCCTTGGGACTTTCTGGGATACGCAGTATTTT	CASSLGTFWDTQYF
many	TRBD2	TRBV5-4	TRBJ2-7	TGTGCCAGCAGCTCGGGGCCAGCGGGGACCTCCTACGAGCAGTACTTC	CASSSGPAGTSYEQYF
NA	NA	TRBV29-1	TRBJ2-7	TGCAGCGTTGGGGTCCTCTCAACCGGAGAGCAGTACTTC	CSVGVLSTGEQYF
NA	NA	TRBV10-3	TRBJ2-7	TGTGCCATCAGTCCCATGGTGGGGCCGCACTCCTACGAGCAGTACTTC	CAISPMVGPHSYEQYF
NA	NA	TRBV30	TRBJ1-5	TGTGCCTGGAGTGTAGAGGGGGATCAGCCCCAGCATTTT	CAWSVEGDQPQHF
few	NA	TRBV7-9	TRBJ2-1	TGTGCCAGCAGCTCCCAGGCGGTTACCAGCGCGTTCTTC	CASSSQAVTSAFF
NA	NA	TRBV10-3	TRBJ2-2	TGTGCCTTCCTCGCCGGTACAGCGAACACCGGGGAGCTGTTTTTT	CAFLAGTANTGELFF
few	NA	TRBV15	TRBJ2-3	TGTGCCACCAGCAGAGCGGGGGCGAGGAGCACAGATACGCAGTATTTT	CATSRAGARSTDTQYF
NA	NA	TRBV20-1	TRBJ2-4	TGCAGTGCTAGAGGGGACTGGGGCATTCAGTACTTC	CSARGDWGIQYF
NA	NA	TRBV12-3/TRBV12-4	TRBJ2-2	TGTGCCAGCAGCCCTTTGGGGGGTAGCACCGGGGAGCTGTTTTTT	CASSPLGGSTGELFF
NA	TRBD2	TRBV2	TRBJ2-7	TGTGCCAGCAGTGGGCCAGCGGGAAACTCTTTTTCCTACGAGCAGTACTTC	CASSGPAGNSFSYEQYF
NA	TRBD2	TRBV5-1	TRBJ2-3	TGCGCCAGCAGCAGCCTAGCGGGGGTTCCTAGCACAGATACGCAGTATTTT	CASSSLAGVPSTDTQYF